This is a list of T cell receptor beta chains from one sample in a study of cytomegalovirus exposure and HLA in healthy donors. Produced via immunoSEQ multiplex PCR; TCRdb's table is partial and in-frame only. Of over 150,000 clones listed, 77% are singletons. The sample comprised PBMCs. Receptors originate from a woman in her twenties or thirties in good health and CMV-seropositive. Each CDR3 is given with its conserved first and last residue. Each record gives: clone size, V gene, D gene, J gene, CDR3 DNA, CDR3 protein. D genes are given only for firm matches. The size field is filled for only some rows; it gives once, few, many or a size class.

>NA|TRBV28|NA|TRBJ2-2
TGTGCCAGCAGTTTAGAGGGGGAGCTGTTTTTT
CASSLEGELFF
>few|TRBV18|TRBD1|TRBJ1-2
TGTGCCAGCTCACCACAGCAGGGGGCGAATGGCTACACCTTC
CASSPQQGANGYTF
>NA|TRBV30|TRBD1|TRBJ1-2
TGTGCCTGGAGTGTACAGGGGAAGAACTATGGCTACACCTTC
CAWSVQGKNYGYTF
>NA|TRBV27|TRBD2|TRBJ2-5
TGTGCCAGCAGTTTACTCCTAGCGGGAGGGCCGGAGACCCAGTACTTC
CASSLLLAGGPETQYF
>NA|TRBV7-7|NA|TRBJ2-7
TGTGCCAGCAGCTTAGGAATGGGAGGAGGAGTCGACGAGCAGTACTTC
CASSLGMGGGVDEQYF
>NA|TRBV28|TRBD1|TRBJ2-5
TGTGCCAGCGGATTCTCCGGGACAGGGAAGGACGAGCTAGGGGTGGAGACCCAGTACTTC
CASGFSGTGKDELGVETQYF
>few|TRBV19|NA|TRBJ2-7
TGTGCCAGTAGTTATCGGTGGAGCTCCTACGAGCAGTACTTC
CASSYRWSSYEQYF
>NA|TRBV6-1|TRBD2|TRBJ2-3
TGTGCCAGCAGTGAAGCCCCTGCGGGAGGGCCAGATACGCAGTATTTT
CASSEAPAGGPDTQYF
>NA|TRBV28|NA|TRBJ2-7
TGTGCCAGCAGTCCGCCGACAAACGAGCAGTACTTC
CASSPPTNEQYF
>NA|TRBV5-5|NA|TRBJ2-3
TGTGCCAGCAGCTTGGGGTTGACAGTGACAGATACGCAGTATTTT
CASSLGLTVTDTQYF
>few|TRBV28|TRBD1|TRBJ1-1
TGTGCCTCACCGCCGAGGGGGCGCATCATGAACACTGAAGCTTTCTTT
CASPPRGRIMNTEAFF
>NA|TRBV27|NA|TRBJ2-7
TGTGCCAGCAGTTTATCGGCGGATTACGAGCAGTACTTC
CASSLSADYEQYF
>NA|TRBV2|NA|TRBJ1-4
TGTGCCAGCAGTAACCGGGACTCCCAAGGGGAAAAACTGTTTTTT
CASSNRDSQGEKLFF
>NA|TRBV27|NA|TRBJ1-2
TGTGCCAGCAGTCCGGCCGGGGGAAGGAACTATGGCTACACCTTC
CASSPAGGRNYGYTF
>NA|TRBV27|TRBD2|TRBJ2-2
TGTGCCATCGGGACTAGCGGGAGCGTCGCGAACACCGGGGAGCTGTTTTTT
CAIGTSGSVANTGELFF
>NA|TRBV4-1|NA|TRBJ2-1
TGCGCCAGCAGCCAAGATTTGAGCGGACGCCAGATTAACAATGAGCAGTTCTTC
CASSQDLSGRQINNEQFF
>NA|TRBV6-1|TRBD2|TRBJ2-7
TGTGCCAGCAGTGATTATTTACTAGCGGGAGGGAGCTCCTACGAGCAGTACTTC
CASSDYLLAGGSSYEQYF
>NA|TRBV19|NA|TRBJ2-3
TGTGCCACCCGGGACAACCCCTCTAGCACAGATACGCAGTATTTT
CATRDNPSSTDTQYF
>NA|TRBV6-5|NA|TRBJ1-2
TGTGCCAGCGCGGCAGTTAACTATGGCTACACCTTC
CASAAVNYGYTF
>few|TRBV27|TRBD2|TRBJ2-7
TGTGCCAGCAGTCCGTTGGGACTAGCGGGAGGTCCCGAGCAGTACTTC
CASSPLGLAGGPEQYF
>few|TRBV7-2|NA|TRBJ2-1
TGTGCCAGCAGCTTAGCCCCGTCTTACCCGTCGACAGGAAGCCCCTACAATGAGCAGTTCTTC
CASSLAPSYPSTGSPYNEQFF
>few|TRBV5-4|NA|TRBJ2-2
TGTGCCAGCAGCATCGACATATTGAACACCGGGGAGCTGTTTTTT
CASSIDILNTGELFF
>NA|TRBV29-1|NA|TRBJ1-2
TGCAGCGTCCTGGACAACACTAACTATGGCTACACCTTC
CSVLDNTNYGYTF
>NA|TRBV2|TRBD2|TRBJ2-2
TGTGCCAGCAGAGAGGGACTAGCGGGAGTCACCGGGGAGCTGTTTTTT
CASREGLAGVTGELFF
>once|TRBV15|NA|TRBJ1-1
TGTGCCACCAGCATCCTAACAGAACCGAGCACTGAAGCTTTCTTT
CATSILTEPSTEAFF
>NA|TRBV27|TRBD2|TRBJ2-7
TGTGCCAGCAGTTCACCGGGACTAGACGACGAGCAGTACTTC
CASSSPGLDDEQYF
>once|TRBV29-1|NA|TRBJ2-7
TGCAGCGTTGAGGAGAAGTACGAGCAGTACTTC
CSVEEKYEQYF
>NA|TRBV6-5|NA|TRBJ2-7
TGTGCCAGCAGTTACGGACACTCCTACGAGCAGTACTTC
CASSYGHSYEQYF
>NA|TRBV27|NA|TRBJ1-3
TGTGCCAGCAGTGCTACGCCGAGACTGACGAGTTACTCTGGAAACACCATATATTTT
CASSATPRLTSYSGNTIYF
>NA|TRBV14|NA|TRBJ2-5
TGTGCCAGCAGCCAAGGGCCCTGGGAGACCCAGTACTTC
CASSQGPWETQYF
>NA|TRBV28|NA|TRBJ1-1
TGTGCCAGCAGTCTAAACGGGGGGGAAATAAGGGCTGAAGCTTTCTTT
CASSLNGGEIRAEAFF
>NA|TRBV29-1|NA|TRBJ1-1
TGCAGCGGAACCGGGGGTACACTGAATGCTTTCTTT
CSGTGGTLNAFF
>NA|TRBV2|NA|TRBJ2-3
TGTGCCAGCAGGCCTCCTCAGTCCACGCAGTATTTT
CASRPPQSTQYF
>NA|TRBV30|TRBD1|TRBJ2-7
TGTGCCTGGAGCTCTCGGACAGGGGCCTACGAGCAGTACTTC
CAWSSRTGAYEQYF
>NA|TRBV21-1|NA|TRBJ2-5
TGTGCCAGCAGCAAAGCGGGGCGGACAAGGGGTGGAGAGACCCAGTACTTC
CASSKAGRTRGGETQYF
>NA|TRBV28|NA|TRBJ1-1
TGTGCCAGCAGTTTAGAAGCCCCTTTGAACACTGAAGCTTTCTTT
CASSLEAPLNTEAFF
>once|TRBV28|NA|TRBJ2-3
TGTGCCAGCAGTGTCACAGGGACAGATACGCAGTATTTT
CASSVTGTDTQYF
>NA|TRBV4-3|NA|TRBJ1-2
TGCGCCAGCAGCCAAGAGTGGGGCAACTATGGCTACACCTTC
CASSQEWGNYGYTF
>NA|TRBV30|NA|TRBJ1-2
TGTGCCTGGAGTGTACCTCCGGGGGTGAGGTATGGCTACACCTTC
CAWSVPPGVRYGYTF
>NA|TRBV4-3|NA|TRBJ1-1
TGCGCCAGCAGCCAAGCGGTCCATACGAACACTGAAGCTTTCTTT
CASSQAVHTNTEAFF
>NA|TRBV4-3|NA|TRBJ2-3
TGCGCCAGCAGCCAGGACGGCAGGGAGGCAGATACGCAGTATTTT
CASSQDGREADTQYF
>NA|TRBV6-1|NA|TRBJ2-7
TGTGCCAGCAGTGAGACAACTCTCTACGAGCAGTACTTC
CASSETTLYEQYF
>NA|TRBV30|NA|TRBJ1-2
TGTGCCTGGGGAGTAATGAACTATGGCTACACCTTC
CAWGVMNYGYTF
>few|TRBV7-9|TRBD1|TRBJ1-2
TGTGCCAGCAGCGAGACAGGGTACTATGGCTACACCTTC
CASSETGYYGYTF
>NA|TRBV21-1|NA|TRBJ1-3
TGTGCCAGCAGCACAGGGGTTTCTGGAAACACCATATATTTT
CASSTGVSGNTIYF
>medium-sized|TRBV2|NA|TRBJ1-1
TGTGCCAGCAGTGAAGTGGACAGCATGAACACTGAAGCTTTCTTT
CASSEVDSMNTEAFF
>NA|TRBV2|NA|TRBJ2-7
TGTGCCAGCAGTGTACCGGGGGAGCAGTACTTC
CASSVPGEQYF
>NA|TRBV2|NA|TRBJ1-3
TGTGCCAGCAGTGTACAGGGCCTCTCTGGAAACACCATATATTTT
CASSVQGLSGNTIYF
>once|TRBV6-4|TRBD2|TRBJ2-1
TGTGCCAGCAGTGAACTTTGGGGAGGGTACAATGAGCAGTTCTTC
CASSELWGGYNEQFF
>NA|TRBV4-2|TRBD2|TRBJ2-1
TGTGCCAGCAGCCAAGATGGCCTAGCGGGAGCCCCTGGTGAGCAGTTCTTC
CASSQDGLAGAPGEQFF
>NA|TRBV19|TRBD2|TRBJ2-7
TGTGCCAGTAGTCCCCGGACTAGCGGGAGGGATTACGAGCAGTACTTC
CASSPRTSGRDYEQYF
>NA|TRBV19|NA|TRBJ2-3
TGTGCCAGTAGGACTAGTGGGACAGATACGCAGTATTTT
CASRTSGTDTQYF
>NA|TRBV7-9|NA|TRBJ2-5
TGTGCCAGCAGCTTATCGCAGTACCAAGAGACCCAGTACTTC
CASSLSQYQETQYF
>NA|TRBV7-8|TRBD1|TRBJ1-5
TGTGCCAGCAGCTTAGAGGGGGCAGGGAACTATCAGCCCCAGCATTTT
CASSLEGAGNYQPQHF
>NA|TRBV5-6|NA|TRBJ1-2
TGTGCCAGCAGCTTGGTGAGGTCCTCCGGGAGATATGGCTACACCTTC
CASSLVRSSGRYGYTF
>NA|TRBV7-2|NA|TRBJ2-5
TGTGCCAGCAGCACCGAGCCTTTCCAAGAGACCCAGTACTTC
CASSTEPFQETQYF